The 25 T cell receptor beta chains presented below share a single source sample, sequenced in a study of blood T cell repertoires in COVID-19. Clones were read by immunoSEQ multiplex PCR, and TCRdb kept only the in-frame ones, dropping some. The data contain approximately 50,000 clones, 90% of them singletons. Sequencing input: peripheral blood. These receptors were obtained from a human donor in a cohort sampled during active COVID-19.

The V and J genes are TRBV4-1 and TRBJ2-7; D is perhaps TRBD1 (5 bases). V was cut by 4 bases and J by 1 base, with 8 bases left in between. Per germline, CDR1 MGHRA and CDR2 YSYEKL. The CDR3 has 13 amino acids. The CDR3 spells CASSPSGSYEQYF. The CDR3 DNA is TGCGCCAGCAGCCCTTCAGGGTCCTACGAGCAGTACTTC.

The V call is TRBV10-3, the J call TRBJ1-1, with TRBD1 identical over 7 bases. Germline lookup yields CDR1 ENHRY and CDR2 SYGVKD. The CDR3 length is 14 residues. Trimming removed 4 bases from V and 0 bases from J; junction bases left unmatched: 2. Here the CDR3 DNA reads TGTGCCATCAGTGGCAGGGGGATGAACACTGAAGCTTTCTTT. Translated, it gives CAISGRGMNTEAFF.

V gene TRBV6-5 combines with J gene TRBJ1-5; no clear D gene. Germline V CDR1 and CDR2: MNHEY, SVGAGI. V lost 6 bases and J 0 bases, leaving 6 bases between the germline ends. This CDR3 is built from 13 residues. The CDR3 coding sequence is TGTGCCAGCAGCGTTAATAGCAATCAGCCCCAGCATTTT. Protein product: CASSVNSNQPQHF.

The chain recombines TRBV4-2 with TRBJ2-1; 9 nucleotides align to TRBD2. The germline gives CDR1 LGHNA, CDR2 YNFKEQ. J was trimmed by 5 bases and V by 3 bases; bases with no gene match: 8. The CDR3 is 16 residues long. CDR3 DNA sequence: TGTGCCAGCAGCCACGGGGAACTAGCGGGCGACAATGAGCAGTTCTTC. It is translated as CASSHGELAGDNEQFF.

The gene calls are TRBV11-2 and TRBJ2-5; D may be TRBD2 (6 bases). The V gene lost 5 bases and the J gene lost 4 bases, with 20 bases spanning the gap. CDR3 length: 16 amino acids. Germline V gene lookup returns CDR1 SGHAT and CDR2 FQNNGV. The CDR3 protein is CASSGMLKTRGETQYF. The DNA of the CDR3 is TGTGCCAGCAGCGGGATGCTGAAGACTAGGGGAGAGACCCAGTACTTC.

The chain carries TRBV6-9 and TRBJ2-7, with 10 positions matching TRBD1. Looked up from germline, CDR1 is MNHGY and CDR2 is SVAAGI. The CDR3 is 21 amino acids. The ends lost 2 bases at V and 3 bases at J; junction bases unmatched: 22. The CDR3 nucleotides are TGTGCCAGCAGTTATCCTTCGTCTCTCCTATCGGGACAGGGGACATTCTACGAGCAGTACTTC. Residues: CASSYPSSLLSGQGTFYEQYF.

V usage is TRBV4-1 and J usage is TRBJ1-3; tentatively, D is TRBD1 (5 bases). This CDR3 contains 16 residues. CDR1 and CDR2 from the germline V gene are MGHRA and YSYEKL. Trimming removed 1 base from V and 4 bases from J, with 14 bases in between. In DNA form, the CDR3 reads TGCGCCAGCAGCCAAGTCGGCGGCAGGGCAGGAAACACCATATATTTT. This gives the protein CASSQVGGRAGNTIYF.

The CDR3 sequence is CASSVDPGQDNEQFF. The CDR3, as DNA: TGTGCCAGCAGCGTAGATCCGGGACAGGACAATGAGCAGTTCTTC. The genes are TRBV9 and TRBJ2-1; 8 bases map to TRBD1. The CDR3 is 15 amino acids. From germline, CDR1 is SGDLS and CDR2 YYNGEE. V shed 0 bases, J shed 5 bases, and the junction held 4 bases outside the gene matches.

This sequence joins TRBV7-2 and TRBJ1-5; TRBD1 matches 8 bases. This CDR3 has 15 residues. V was pared by 0 bases and J by 7 bases, with 5 bases of the junction left unmatched. Germline-derived CDR1 and CDR2 are SGHTA and FQGNSA. CDR3 bases: TGTGCCAGCAGCTTAGCGACAGGGGCAGGACAGCCCCAGCATTTT. Amino acid sequence: CASSLATGAGQPQHF.

J is TRBJ2-2 and V is TRBV5-6; D remains unclear. The CDR3 length is 13 residues. The germline CDR1 and CDR2 sequences are SGHDT and YYEEEE. V shed 1 base and J shed 1 base, with 2 bases lying between them. The CDR3 spells CASSLQNTGELFF. For the CDR3, the DNA is TGTGCCAGCAGCTTGCAGAACACCGGGGAGCTGTTTTTT.

The rearrangement links TRBV28 to TRBJ2-7, with a tentative D call TRBD2 (6 bases). Trimming took off 4 bases at V and 0 bases at J, with 16 bases between the two ends. Germline-derived CDR1 and CDR2 are MDHEN and SYDVKM. This CDR3 is 16 amino acids long. The CDR3 reads CASSSPRGRRSYEQYF. DNA of the CDR3: TGTGCCAGCAGTTCCCCCAGAGGGAGGCGCTCCTACGAGCAGTACTTC.

V gene TRBV7-3 combines with J gene TRBJ2-7, with 7 bases aligning to TRBD2. Germline V gene sequence: CDR1 SGHTA, CDR2 FQGTGA. The J segment lost 4 bases and the V segment lost 7 bases, leaving 13 bases of the junction unmatched. The CDR3 runs to 15 residues. The CDR3 DNA reads TGTGCCAGCACCCCACCCCCCCCTAGCGGATACGAGCAGTACTTC. This gives the protein CASTPPPPSGYEQYF.

The chain carries TRBV28 and TRBJ2-3; TRBD1 is a possible D gene (5 bases). This CDR3 spans 15 amino acids. V lost 4 bases, J lost 0 bases, and 11 bases lay in between. CDR1 is MDHEN, CDR2 SYDVKM, per germline. The CDR3 protein is CASSSPQGSTDTQYF. DNA of the CDR3: TGTGCCAGCAGTTCACCCCAGGGTAGCACAGATACGCAGTATTTT.

CDR3 in amino acids: CASSGRGEQYF. In DNA form, the CDR3 reads TGCGCCAGCAGTGGACGGGGAGAGCAGTACTTC. The rearrangement links TRBV10-1 to TRBJ2-7; possibly TRBD2 for D (5 bases). V was trimmed by 4 bases and J by 7 bases, leaving 8 bases between them. Germline loops: CDR1 WNHNN, CDR2 SYGVQD (reference sequence). This CDR3 region has 11 residues.

The chain couples TRBV19 to TRBJ1-1; 9 positions match TRBD1. The germline CDR1 and CDR2 sequences are LNHDA and SQIVND (reference sequence). There are 14 residues in the CDR3. V was pared by 3 bases and J by 1 base, with 0 bases of the junction left unmatched. The DNA for the CDR3 is TGTGCCAGTAGTATGGACAGGGGGAACACTGAAGCTTTCTTT. Its translation is CASSMDRGNTEAFF.

V is TRBV19 and J is TRBJ1-4; 8 nucleotides line up with TRBD1. V lost 4 bases and J lost 7; bases outside the gene matches: 5. This CDR3 comprises 14 residues. The germline V gene encodes CDR1 LNHDA and CDR2 SQIVND (reference sequence). The CDR3 region is CASSTGGAGEKLFF. The CDR3 DNA reads TGTGCCAGTAGTACAGGGGGCGCAGGTGAAAAACTGTTTTTT.

This chain links TRBV5-1 with TRBJ2-1; the D gene is possibly TRBD2 (6 bases). Germline assignment: CDR1 SGHRS and CDR2 YFSETQ. V was cut by 3 bases and J by 8 bases, with 18 bases left in between. The CDR3 runs to 15 residues. The CDR3 region has the DNA TGCGCCAGCAGCTCCCTCGGAGGGCCTGGGGATGAGCAGTTCTTC. This translates into CASSSLGGPGDEQFF.

CDR3 DNA: TGCAGCGTTTGGACAGATAATGGCTACACCTTC. Its translation: CSVWTDNGYTF. The chain has TRBV29-1 and TRBJ1-2; tentative D call: TRBD1 (6 bases). CDR1 and CDR2 (germline): SQVTM, ANQGSEA. Trimming cost V 5 bases and J 6 bases, with 10 bases left between them. The CDR3 extends over 11 amino acids.

The chain links TRBV18 to TRBJ1-4, with D unresolved. The CDR3 has 13 residues. Trimming took 2 bases from V and 8 from J, leaving 9 bases between them. The germline V gene has CDR1 KGHSH and CDR2 LQKENI. Written as DNA, the CDR3 is TGTGCCAGCTCACCAGATGCGGGGGAAAAACTGTTTTTT. Protein product: CASSPDAGEKLFF. The whole variable domain, remainder taken from reference TRBV18 and TRBJ1-4, is NAGVMQNPRHLVRRRGQEARLRCSPMKGHSHVYWYRQLPEEGLKFMVYLQKENIIDESGMPKERFSAEFPKEGPSILRIQQVVRGDSAAYFCASSPDAGEKLFFGSGTQLSVL.

The rearrangement links TRBV10-2 to TRBJ2-5, with TRBD1 matching 10 bases. Germline V lookup: CDR1 WSHSY, CDR2 SAAADI. Trimming cost V 4 bases and J 2 bases; bases outside gene matches: 1. The CDR3 has 14 amino acids. For the CDR3, the DNA is TGCGCCAGCAGTGGGGGACAGGGGCAAGAGACCCAGTACTTC. The encoded protein is CASSGGQGQETQYF.

The V and J genes are TRBV2 and TRBJ2-7; 7 nucleotides match TRBD1. V lost 6 bases, J lost 2 bases, and 7 bases stayed unmatched. This CDR3 has 14 residues. CDR1 is SNHLY, CDR2 FYNNEI, per germline. CDR3 sequence (DNA): TGTGCCAGCAGGAGGACAGGCCCTACCTACGAGCAGTACGTC. Translating it yields CASRRTGPTYEQYV.

This chain links TRBV25-1 with TRBJ1-2; weak D call: TRBD1 (5 bases). Germline V gives CDR1 MGHDK, CDR2 SYGVNS. The V end lost 1 base, the J end lost 6 bases, and 9 bases lay between the germline ends. CDR3 size: 13 residues. The CDR3 reads CASSELGGDGYTF. The CDR3 nucleotides read TGTGCCAGCAGTGAATTAGGAGGGGATGGCTACACCTTC.

The chain links TRBV2 to TRBJ1-4; no firm D call. The CDR3 spans 13 residues. Germline V gene lookup returns CDR1 SNHLY and CDR2 FYNNEI. Trimming removed 1 base from V and 8 bases from J, with 8 bases in between. In DNA, the CDR3 is TGTGCCAGCAGTGAAGGGGCTCGAGAAAAACTGTTTTTT. As protein: CASSEGAREKLFF. The variable domain in full, completed from reference TRBV2 and TRBJ1-4, reads EPEVTQTPSHQVTQMGQEVILRCVPISNHLYFYWYRQILGQKVEFLVSFYNNEISEKSEIFDDQFSVERPDGSNFTLKIRSTKLEDSAMYFCASSEGAREKLFFGSGTQLSVL.

The chain couples TRBV5-1 to TRBJ2-1; TRBD1 matches 9 bases. There are 16 residues in the CDR3. CDR1 and CDR2 from the germline V gene are SGHRS and YFSETQ. The trim removed 4 bases at V and 4 bases at J, leaving 9 bases unmatched. CDR3 bases: TGCGCCAGCAGCCCCATAGGGACAGGGAATTACAATGAGCAGTTCTTC. Its translation is CASSPIGTGNYNEQFF. The variable domain in full, completed from reference TRBV5-1 and TRBJ2-1, reads KAGVTQTPRYLIKTRGQQVTLSCSPISGHRSVSWYQQTPGQGLQFLFEYFSETQRNKGNFPGRFSGRQFSNSRSEMNVSTLELGDSALYLCASSPIGTGNYNEQFFGPGTRLTVL.

This clone showed up just once. The chain combines TRBV27 with TRBJ2-5; 10 bases are shared with TRBD2. This CDR3 comprises 16 residues. Trimming took 5 bases from V and 5 from J; bases not matched to a gene: 11. Per germline, CDR1 MNHEY and CDR2 SMNVEV (reference sequence). CDR3 coding DNA: TGTGCCAGCAGTGGAGCGGTAGCGGGAGGAGGTGAGACCCAGTACTTC. Translation gives CASSGAVAGGGETQYF.